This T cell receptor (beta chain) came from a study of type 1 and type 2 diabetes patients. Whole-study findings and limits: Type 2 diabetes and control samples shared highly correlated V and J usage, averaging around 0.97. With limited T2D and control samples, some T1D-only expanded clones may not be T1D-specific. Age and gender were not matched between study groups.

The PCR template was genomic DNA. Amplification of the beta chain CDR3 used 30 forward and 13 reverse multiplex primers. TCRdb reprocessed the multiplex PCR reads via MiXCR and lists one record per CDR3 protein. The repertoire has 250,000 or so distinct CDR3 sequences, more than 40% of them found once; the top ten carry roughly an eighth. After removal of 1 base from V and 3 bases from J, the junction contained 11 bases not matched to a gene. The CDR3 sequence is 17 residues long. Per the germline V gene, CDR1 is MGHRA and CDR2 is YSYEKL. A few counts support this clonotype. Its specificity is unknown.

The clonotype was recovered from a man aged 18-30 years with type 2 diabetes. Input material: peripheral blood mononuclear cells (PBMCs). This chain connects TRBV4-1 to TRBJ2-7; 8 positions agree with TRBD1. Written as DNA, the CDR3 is TGCGCCAGCAGCCAAGGCCCCCCAGGGGGCGTAATCTACGAGCAGTACTTC. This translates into CASSQGPPGGVIYEQYF.